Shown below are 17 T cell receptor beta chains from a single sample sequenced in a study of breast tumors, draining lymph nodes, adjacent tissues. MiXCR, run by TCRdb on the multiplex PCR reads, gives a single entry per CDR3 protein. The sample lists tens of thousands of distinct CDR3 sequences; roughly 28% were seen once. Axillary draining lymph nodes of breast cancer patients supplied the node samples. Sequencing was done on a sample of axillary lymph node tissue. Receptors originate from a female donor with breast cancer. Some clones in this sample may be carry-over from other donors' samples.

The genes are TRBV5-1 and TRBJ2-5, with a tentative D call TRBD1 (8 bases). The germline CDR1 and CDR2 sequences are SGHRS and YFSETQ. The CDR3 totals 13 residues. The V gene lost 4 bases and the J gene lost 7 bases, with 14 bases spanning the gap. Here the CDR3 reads CASSLTGEGTQYF. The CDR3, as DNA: TGCGCCAGCAGCCTGACAGGGGAGGGGACCCAGTACTTC.

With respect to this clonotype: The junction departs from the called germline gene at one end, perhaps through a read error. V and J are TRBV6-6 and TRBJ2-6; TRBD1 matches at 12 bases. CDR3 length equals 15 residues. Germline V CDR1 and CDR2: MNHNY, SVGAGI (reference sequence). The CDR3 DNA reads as TGTGCCAGCAGTAGAGGGACAGGGGGCATGAACACTGAAGCTTTC. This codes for CASSRGTGGMNTEAF.

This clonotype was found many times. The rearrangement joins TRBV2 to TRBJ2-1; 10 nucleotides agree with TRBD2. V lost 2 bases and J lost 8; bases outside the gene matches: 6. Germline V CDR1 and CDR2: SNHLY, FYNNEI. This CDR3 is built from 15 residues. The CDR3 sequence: CASSELVAGGDEQFF. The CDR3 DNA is TGTGCCAGCAGTGAACTGGTAGCGGGAGGTGATGAGCAGTTCTTC.

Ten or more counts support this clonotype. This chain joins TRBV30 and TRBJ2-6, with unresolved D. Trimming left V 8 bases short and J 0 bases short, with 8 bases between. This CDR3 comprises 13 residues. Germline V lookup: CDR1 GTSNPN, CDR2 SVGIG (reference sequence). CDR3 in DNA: TGTGCCACCCAAGTCTCTGGGGCCAACGTCCTGACTTTC. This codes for CATQVSGANVLTF.

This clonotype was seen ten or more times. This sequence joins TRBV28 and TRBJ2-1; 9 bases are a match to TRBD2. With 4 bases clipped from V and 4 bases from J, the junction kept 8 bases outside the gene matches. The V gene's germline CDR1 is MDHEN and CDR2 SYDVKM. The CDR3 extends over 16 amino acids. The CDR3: CASSSQSGRSYNEQFF. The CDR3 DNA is TGTGCCAGCAGTTCCCAAAGCGGGAGGTCTTACAATGAGCAGTTCTTC.

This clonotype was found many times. CDR3 in DNA: TGTGCCAGCAGCTTAAGGGCAGGGGGTCCCTGGGGACAAGAGACCCAGTACTTC. The encoded protein is CASSLRAGGPWGQETQYF. The rearrangement uses TRBV11-3 and TRBJ2-5, with TRBD1 matching over 7 bases. The CDR3 is made up of 18 amino acids. CDR1 is SGHNT and CDR2 is YENEEA in the germline V gene. The V segment lost 2 bases and the J segment 2 bases; nucleotides outside the gene matches: 14.

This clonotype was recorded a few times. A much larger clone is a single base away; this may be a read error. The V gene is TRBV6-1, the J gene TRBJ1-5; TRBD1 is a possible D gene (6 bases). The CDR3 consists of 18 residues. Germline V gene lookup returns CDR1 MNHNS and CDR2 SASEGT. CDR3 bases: TGTGCCAGCAGTCAAGCTCCCATTACAGTCAGGGGTGATCAGCCCCAGCATTTT. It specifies CASSQAPITVRGDQPQHF.

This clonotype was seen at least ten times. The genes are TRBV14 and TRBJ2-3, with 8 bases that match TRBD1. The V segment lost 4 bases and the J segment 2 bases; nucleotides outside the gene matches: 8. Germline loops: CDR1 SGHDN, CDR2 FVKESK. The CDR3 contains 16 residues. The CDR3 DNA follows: TGTGCCAGCAGCCCATTGGACAGGGCATACACAGATACGCAGTATTTT. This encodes CASSPLDRAYTDTQYF.

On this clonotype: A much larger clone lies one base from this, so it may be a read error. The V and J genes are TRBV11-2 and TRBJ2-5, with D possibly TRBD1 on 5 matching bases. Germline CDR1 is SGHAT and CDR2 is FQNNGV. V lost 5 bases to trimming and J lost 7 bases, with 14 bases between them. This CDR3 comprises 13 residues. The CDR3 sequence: CASSPGFRATQYF. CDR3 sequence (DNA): TGTGCCAGCAGCCCAGGGTTTCGAGCGACCCAGTACTTC.

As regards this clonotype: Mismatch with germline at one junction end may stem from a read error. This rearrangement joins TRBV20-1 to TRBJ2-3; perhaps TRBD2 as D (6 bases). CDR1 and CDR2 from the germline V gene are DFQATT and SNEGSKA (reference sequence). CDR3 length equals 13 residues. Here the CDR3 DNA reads TGCAGTGCTAGAGATCCGGGGACTCATACGCAGTATTTC. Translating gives CSARDPGTHTQYF.

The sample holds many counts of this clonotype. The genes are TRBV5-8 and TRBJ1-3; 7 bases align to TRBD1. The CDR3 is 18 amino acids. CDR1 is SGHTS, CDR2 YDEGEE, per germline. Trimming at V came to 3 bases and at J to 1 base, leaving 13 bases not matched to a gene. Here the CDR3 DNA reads TGTGCCAGCAGCTCAGGGGGGGTAGTGTCTCGGTCTGGAAACACCATATATTTT. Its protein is CASSSGGVVSRSGNTIYF.

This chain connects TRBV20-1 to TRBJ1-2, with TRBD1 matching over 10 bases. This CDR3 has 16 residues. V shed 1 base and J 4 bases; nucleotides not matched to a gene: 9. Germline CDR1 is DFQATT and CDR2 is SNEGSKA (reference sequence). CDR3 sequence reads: CSARAPPGQGTYGYTF. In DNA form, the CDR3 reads TGCAGTGCTAGAGCTCCGCCGGGACAGGGGACCTATGGCTACACCTTC.

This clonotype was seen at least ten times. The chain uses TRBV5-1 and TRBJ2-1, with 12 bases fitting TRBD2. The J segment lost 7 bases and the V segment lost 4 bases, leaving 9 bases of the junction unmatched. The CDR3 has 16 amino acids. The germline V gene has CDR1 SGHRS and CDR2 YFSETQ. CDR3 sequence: CASSLQLGTSGNEQFF. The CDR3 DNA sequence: TGCGCCAGCAGCCTTCAATTGGGGACTAGCGGGAATGAGCAGTTCTTC.

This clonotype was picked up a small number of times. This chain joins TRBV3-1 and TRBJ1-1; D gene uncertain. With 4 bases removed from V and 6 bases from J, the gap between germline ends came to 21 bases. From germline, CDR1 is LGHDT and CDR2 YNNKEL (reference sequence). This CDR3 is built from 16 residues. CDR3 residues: CASSPRAVFGPAEAFF. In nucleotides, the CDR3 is TGTGCCAGCAGCCCCCGCGCAGTTTTTGGACCTGCTGAAGCTTTCTTT.

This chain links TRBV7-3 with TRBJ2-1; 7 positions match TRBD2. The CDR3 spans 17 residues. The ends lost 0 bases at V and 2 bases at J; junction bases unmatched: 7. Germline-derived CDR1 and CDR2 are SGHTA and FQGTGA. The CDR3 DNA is TGTGCCAGCAGCTTAACGGTTAAGCGGGGACCCTACAATGAGCAGTTCTTC. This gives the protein CASSLTVKRGPYNEQFF.

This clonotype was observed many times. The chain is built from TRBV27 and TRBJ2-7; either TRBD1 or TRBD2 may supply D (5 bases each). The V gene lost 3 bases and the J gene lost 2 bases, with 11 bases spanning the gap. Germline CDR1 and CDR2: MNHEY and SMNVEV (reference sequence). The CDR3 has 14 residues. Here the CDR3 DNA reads TGTGCCAGCAGTTTTTCGGGACCTGCCTACGAGCAGTACTTC. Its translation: CASSFSGPAYEQYF.

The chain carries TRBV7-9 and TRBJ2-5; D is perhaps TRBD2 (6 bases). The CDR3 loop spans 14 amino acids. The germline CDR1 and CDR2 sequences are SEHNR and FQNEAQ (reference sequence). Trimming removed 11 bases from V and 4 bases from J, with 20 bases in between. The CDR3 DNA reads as TGTGCCGGCCGCCGACTAGAAATGTTAGAGACCCAGTACTTC. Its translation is CAGRRLEMLETQYF.